Below, one TCR beta chain is given with its context. Its antigen is not known. The data belong to a study of monozygotic twins with cystic fibrosis. Overall study results and limits: Age, concordance and disease severity did not associate with shared CDR3 numbers. Low clonality (median around 0.0096) suggested a mostly naive repertoire.

The V and J ends lost 5 bases and 0 bases, in that order; junction bases with no gene match: 5. CDR1 is SGHVS, CDR2 FQNEAQ, per germline. This CDR3 has 15 residues. Clones were sequenced by immunoSEQ multiplex PCR, and TCRdb holds only the in-frame ones, with some missing. Counted here are over 9,500 clones, roughly 96% occurring once; the ten biggest clones make up roughly 0.89%. The sequenced sample was blood. J is TRBJ2-7 and V is TRBV7-8, with 9 bases matching TRBD1. The receptor was isolated from a boy younger than 18 with cystic fibrosis. CDR3 DNA: TGTGCCAGCAGCGCCCGGGACAGGGACTCCTACGAGCAGTACTTC. Translation gives CASSARDRDSYEQYF.